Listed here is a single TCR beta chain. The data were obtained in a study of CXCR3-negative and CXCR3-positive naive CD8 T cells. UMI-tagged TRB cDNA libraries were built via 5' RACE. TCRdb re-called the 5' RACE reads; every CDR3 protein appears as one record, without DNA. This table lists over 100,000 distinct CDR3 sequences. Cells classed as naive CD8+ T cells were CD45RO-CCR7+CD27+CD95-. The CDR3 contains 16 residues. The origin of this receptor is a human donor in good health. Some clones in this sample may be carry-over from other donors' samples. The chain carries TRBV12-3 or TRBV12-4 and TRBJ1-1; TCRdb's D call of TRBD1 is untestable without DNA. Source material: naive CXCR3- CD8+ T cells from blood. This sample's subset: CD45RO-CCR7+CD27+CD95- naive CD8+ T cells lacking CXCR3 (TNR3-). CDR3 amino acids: CASSWTGASPPGEAFF.